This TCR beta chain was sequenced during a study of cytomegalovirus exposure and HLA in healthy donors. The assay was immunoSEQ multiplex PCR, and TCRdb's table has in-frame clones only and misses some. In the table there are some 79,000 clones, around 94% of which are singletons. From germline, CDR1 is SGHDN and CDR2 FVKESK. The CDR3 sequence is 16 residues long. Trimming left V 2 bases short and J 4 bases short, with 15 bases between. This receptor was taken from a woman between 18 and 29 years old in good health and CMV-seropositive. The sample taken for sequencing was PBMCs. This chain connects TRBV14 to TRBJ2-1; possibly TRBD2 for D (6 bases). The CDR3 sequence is CASSQPTRTQYNEQFF. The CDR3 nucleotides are TGTGCCAGCAGCCAACCGACTAGGACGCAATACAATGAGCAGTTCTTC.